Following are 24 T cell receptor beta chains from one sample sequenced in a study of beta chain features in type 1 diabetes. As every portion of the isolated RNA was reverse transcribed, the sequencing read expressed TCRB transcripts. This table comes from immunoSEQ multiplex PCR, and its TCRdb copy is limited to in-frame clones, with some not included. The sample shows about half a million clones, approximately 28% of them seen only once. Specimen: naive CD4+ T cells from blood. These TCRs come from a man younger than 30 in good health.

This clone was observed a few times. The chain combines TRBV5-1 with TRBJ2-3, with TRBD1 matching over 7 bases. CDR1 and CDR2 from the germline V gene are SGHRS and YFSETQ. The CDR3 runs to 16 residues. The trim removed 3 bases at V and 0 bases at J, leaving 7 bases unmatched. The CDR3: CASSSRRDRSTDTQYF. The CDR3 bases are TGCGCCAGCAGCTCCCGTCGGGACAGAAGCACAGATACGCAGTATTTT.

The sample holds a few counts of this clone. The chain couples TRBV7-2 to TRBJ1-1, with no clear D. Trimming took off 2 bases at V and 1 base at J, with 8 bases between the two ends. From germline, CDR1 is SGHTA and CDR2 FQGNSA. This CDR3 comprises 14 residues. The DNA for the CDR3 is TGTGCCAGCAGCTTAAGTGCGGGGAACACTGAAGCTTTCTTT. Protein sequence: CASSLSAGNTEAFF.

The chain employs TRBV10-3 and TRBJ2-1; 8 positions agree with TRBD1. Per the germline V gene, CDR1 is ENHRY and CDR2 is SYGVKD. Unmatched junction bases numbered 7, after V lost 5 bases and J lost 7 bases. The CDR3 sequence is 14 residues long. This CDR3 reads CAISMGQDGNEQFF. CDR3 in DNA: TGTGCCATCAGTATGGGACAGGATGGTAATGAGCAGTTCTTC.

This sequence joins TRBV30 and TRBJ1-1; no definite D call. CDR3 length: 15 amino acids. The V end lost 0 bases, the J end lost 5 bases, and 16 bases lay between the germline ends. The germline V gene has CDR1 GTSNPN and CDR2 SVGIG (reference sequence). In DNA, the CDR3 is TGTGCCTGGAGTGTACTGGCGGGCTGGAGGACTGAAGCTTTCTTT. Encoded protein: CAWSVLAGWRTEAFF.

This clone has a handful of counts. The rearrangement links TRBV30 to TRBJ2-1; 9 nucleotides match TRBD2. The CDR3 has 15 amino acids. CDR1 is GTSNPN, CDR2 SVGIG, per germline (reference sequence). The trim removed 5 bases at V and 9 bases at J, leaving 14 bases unmatched. In DNA, the CDR3 is TGTGCCTGGGCCCGACTAGCGGCCCCTTTCGTTGAGCAGTTCTTC. It is translated as CAWARLAAPFVEQFF.

The J gene is TRBJ2-3, the V gene TRBV15; a weak D match, TRBD1 (6 bases). Germline-derived CDR1 and CDR2 are LNHNV and YYDKDF (reference sequence). V shed 0 bases and J shed 0 bases, with 13 bases lying between them. This CDR3 region has 17 residues. Written as DNA, the CDR3 is TGTGCCACCAGCAGAGATGGGGGCGCCCCTAGCACAGATACGCAGTATTTT. Translation gives CATSRDGGAPSTDTQYF.

With regard to this clone: The same CDR3 arises from other DNA sequences in this sample as well. The rearrangement links TRBV30 to TRBJ2-7, with D perhaps matching TRBD1 (6 bases). V was shortened by 5 bases and J by 2 bases, with 13 bases between the two germline ends. This CDR3 contains 13 residues. CDR1 and CDR2 from the germline V gene are GTSNPN and SVGIG (reference sequence). The CDR3 loop reads CAWSTGTTYEQYF. The CDR3 nucleotides are TGTGCCTGGTCGACAGGTACGACCTACGAGCAGTACTTC. The variable domain in full, completed from reference TRBV30 and TRBJ2-7, reads SQTIHQWPATLVQPVGSPLSLECTVEGTSNPNLYWYRQAAGRGLQLLFYSVGIGQISSEVPQNLSASRPQDRQFILSSKKLLLSDSGFYLCAWSTGTTYEQYFGPGTRLTVT.

This rearrangement joins TRBV6-6 to TRBJ1-4; D is unresolved. The V gene lost 6 bases and the J gene lost 3 bases, with 11 bases spanning the gap. CDR3 size: 14 residues. The germline V gene encodes CDR1 MNHNY and CDR2 SVGAGI (reference sequence). CDR3 in DNA: TGTGCCAGCAGCTGGCATCCCGCTAATGAAAAACTGTTTTTT. Encoded protein: CASSWHPANEKLFF.

This clone was observed a handful of times. The chain carries TRBV7-9 and TRBJ1-2; tentative D call: TRBD1 (5 bases). The CDR3 spans 14 residues. The ends were cut back, 3 bases at V and 6 bases at J, with 14 bases in the middle. Germline V gives CDR1 SEHNR, CDR2 FQNEAQ (reference sequence). The CDR3 DNA is TGTGCCAGCAGCTTTCGTCGCCAACAGGATGGCTACACCTTC. The encoded protein is CASSFRRQQDGYTF.

The chain is built from TRBV7-6 and TRBJ2-3; D is perhaps TRBD2 (5 bases). Trimming took 1 base from V and 2 from J, leaving 13 bases between them. This CDR3 has 16 amino acids. Germline-derived CDR1 and CDR2 are SGHVS and FNYEAQ. The CDR3 DNA is TGTGCCAGCAGCTTAGTAGACCGGGAACTCACAGATACGCAGTATTTT. Residues: CASSLVDRELTDTQYF.

The chain combines TRBV7-9 with TRBJ2-1, with D unresolved. The V and J ends lost 3 bases and 4 bases respectively, with 4 bases between them. The germline V gene has CDR1 SEHNR and CDR2 FQNEAQ (reference sequence). CDR3 length: 12 amino acids. CDR3 sequence reads: CASSLWYNEQFF. The CDR3 DNA reads TGTGCCAGCAGCTTGTGGTACAATGAGCAGTTCTTC. Using reference TRBV7-9 and TRBJ2-1 for the parts outside the CDR3, the full variable domain is DTGVSQNPRHKITKRGQNVTFRCDPISEHNRLYWYRQTLGQGPEFLTYFQNEAQLEKSRLLSDRFSAERPKGSFSTLEIQRTEQGDSAMYLCASSLWYNEQFFGPGTRLTVL.

In its sample, this clone was seen a few times. CDR3 sequence (DNA): TGTGCCTGGAAACGACTAGCGGGAGGGCCAGACGAGCAGTACTTC. Translation gives CAWKRLAGGPDEQYF. The V call is TRBV30, the J call TRBJ2-7, with 14 bases matching TRBD2. CDR1 GTSNPN and CDR2 SVGIG come from the germline V gene (reference sequence). This CDR3 spans 15 amino acids. The J segment lost 5 bases and the V segment lost 4 bases, leaving 7 bases of the junction unmatched.

This rearrangement joins TRBV30 to TRBJ1-1; perhaps TRBD1 as D (6 bases). The CDR3 totals 15 residues. Per germline, CDR1 GTSNPN and CDR2 SVGIG (reference sequence). The V end was cut by 3 bases, the J end by 5 bases, with 19 bases between. The CDR3 spells CAWRTNREGKTEAFF. In DNA, the CDR3 is TGTGCCTGGAGGACGAACAGGGAAGGGAAAACTGAAGCTTTCTTT.

The gene calls are TRBV15 and TRBJ2-5; D is unclear. Looked up from germline, CDR1 is LNHNV and CDR2 is YYDKDF (reference sequence). Deletions cut 0 bases from V and 5 bases from J, with 13 bases between. The CDR3 has 15 amino acids. The CDR3 region has the DNA TGTGCCACCAGCAGAGATCCGTCCGGGCGCGAGACCCAGTACTTC. Protein sequence: CATSRDPSGRETQYF.

Concerning this clone itself: Other DNA sequences in the sample encode the same CDR3. This chain connects TRBV15 to TRBJ2-3; 10 nucleotides align to TRBD2. The J segment lost 0 bases and the V segment lost 1 base, leaving 1 base of the junction unmatched. There are 16 residues in the CDR3. Germline loops: CDR1 LNHNV, CDR2 YYDKDF (reference sequence). The CDR3 region has the DNA TGTGCCACCAGCAGAGGACTAGCGGGTAGCACAGATACGCAGTATTTT. Protein: CATSRGLAGSTDTQYF.

This clone was recorded a few times. The same CDR3 is also encoded by other DNA sequences in this sample. This rearrangement joins TRBV29-1 to TRBJ1-1, with 9 nucleotides matching TRBD1. The J segment lost 2 bases and the V segment lost 5 bases, leaving 3 bases of the junction unmatched. CDR3 length: 13 amino acids. The V gene's germline CDR1 is SQVTM and CDR2 ANQGSEA. Here the CDR3 reads CSVSTGGNTEAFF. In nucleotides, the CDR3 is TGCAGCGTTTCGACAGGGGGAAACACTGAAGCTTTCTTT.

The rearrangement joins TRBV7-3 to TRBJ2-1; 8 bases are shared with TRBD1. The V segment lost 3 bases and the J segment 8 bases; nucleotides outside the gene matches: 6. The CDR3 runs to 14 residues. Germline CDR1 and CDR2: SGHTA and FQGTGA. The CDR3 spells CASSFGRGLYEQFF. DNA of the CDR3: TGTGCCAGCAGCTTCGGCAGGGGGCTGTATGAGCAGTTCTTC.

This chain uses TRBV4-3 with TRBJ2-3; no clear D gene. This CDR3 spans 15 amino acids. CDR1 is LGHNA, CDR2 YSLEER, per germline. V was cut by 0 bases and J by 3 bases, with 10 bases left in between. CDR3 amino acids: CASSQDLGITDTQYF. The CDR3 DNA follows: TGCGCCAGCAGCCAAGATCTGGGGATAACAGATACGCAGTATTTT.

This chain connects TRBV30 to TRBJ2-5; D not certain. Germline CDR1 is GTSNPN and CDR2 is SVGIG (reference sequence). V was clipped by 2 bases and J by 5 bases, with 12 bases between them. CDR3 length: 13 residues. CDR3 protein: CAWSSGPLETQYF. The CDR3 nucleotides are TGTGCCTGGAGTTCTGGCCCGTTGGAGACCCAGTACTTC.

V usage is TRBV12-5 and J usage is TRBJ2-1; 10 bases are a match to TRBD2. Trimming removed 5 bases from V and 7 bases from J; junction bases left unmatched: 14. The CDR3 contains 17 residues. The germline CDR1 and CDR2 sequences are LGHNT and FRNRAP. The CDR3 nucleotides read TGTGCTAGTGGTCCAATCGCAGCGGGAGGGCCTCCAAATGAGCAGTTCTTC. It translates to CASGPIAAGGPPNEQFF. Full variable domain (outside the CDR3, taken from reference TRBV12-5 and TRBJ2-1): DARVTQTPRHKVTEMGQEVTMRCQPILGHNTVFWYRQTMMQGLELLAYFRNRAPLDDSGMPKDRFSAEMPDATLATLKIQPSEPRDSAVYFCASGPIAAGGPPNEQFFGPGTRLTVL.

The chain combines TRBV7-9 with TRBJ2-2, with 7 bases fitting TRBD1. The CDR3 spans 15 residues. Per germline, CDR1 SEHNR and CDR2 FQNEAQ (reference sequence). Trimming removed 5 bases from V and 0 bases from J; junction bases left unmatched: 3. The CDR3 region has the DNA TGTGCCAGCAGCAAGGACAGGCCGAACACCGGGGAGCTGTTTTTT. It codes for CASSKDRPNTGELFF.

The table lists this clone with a few counts. The V call is TRBV18, the J call TRBJ1-1; D not certain. The CDR3 length is 13 residues. V was clipped by 6 bases and J by 4 bases, with 12 bases between them. CDR1 is KGHSH, CDR2 LQKENI, per germline. The CDR3 reads CASSDGLPTEAFF. Written as DNA, the CDR3 is TGTGCCAGCTCCGACGGACTACCCACTGAAGCTTTCTTT.

This clone occurred a few times. V is TRBV20-1 and J is TRBJ2-3; D may be TRBD2 (5 bases). CDR3 size: 10 residues. CDR1 and CDR2 from the germline V gene are DFQATT and SNEGSKA (reference sequence). With 1 base removed from V and 11 bases from J, the gap between germline ends came to 7 bases. The CDR3 nucleotides are TGCAGTGCTAGAGCGGGATGGCAGTATTTT. This codes for CSARAGWQYF.

V usage is TRBV20-1 and J usage is TRBJ1-2; possible D gene TRBD1, 6 bases. The CDR3 totals 11 residues. The germline V gene encodes CDR1 DFQATT and CDR2 SNEGSKA (reference sequence). V lost 6 bases and J lost 4, with 9 bases in between. The CDR3 protein is CSARTAYGYTF. The CDR3 DNA sequence: TGCAGTGCCCGGACAGCCTATGGCTACACCTTC.